These 9 T cell receptor beta chains were sequenced from one sample in a study of yellow fever vaccine responses in identical twins. One entry per CDR3 protein results from TCRdb running MiXCR on the RT-PCR reads. Of under 2,000 distinct CDR3 sequences in the sample, roughly 85% were seen once. The material was T cells from blood (PBMCs), unsorted or a sorted subset (not recorded which), obtained before or after yellow fever vaccination (not recorded which). The receptors come from a woman younger than 35 who received the yellow fever vaccine.

The genes are TRBV10-1 and TRBJ2-1, with 9 positions matching TRBD1. CDR3 length: 16 amino acids. V lost 4 bases, J lost 8 bases, and 12 bases stayed unmatched. Germline CDR1 reads WNHNN; CDR2 reads SYGVQD (reference sequence). The CDR3 coding sequence is TGCGCCAGCAGTGTCCTAACTACGGGACAGGGTGATGAGCAGTTCTTC. This translates into CASSVLTTGQGDEQFF.

The gene calls are TRBV7-3 and TRBJ2-1; the match to TRBD2 covers 9 bases. The V segment lost 1 base and the J segment 9 bases; nucleotides outside the gene matches: 16. Germline V lookup: CDR1 SGHTA, CDR2 FQGTGA. The CDR3 contains 18 residues. The CDR3 region is CASSLNFGRGGTSREQFF. The CDR3 region has the DNA TGTGCCAGCAGCTTAAATTTTGGGCGGGGGGGCACAAGTCGTGAGCAGTTCTTC.

The chain recombines TRBV11-2 with TRBJ2-1; 12 positions match TRBD2. CDR3 length equals 18 residues. CDR1 SGHAT and CDR2 FQNNGV come from the germline V gene. V lost 2 bases, J lost 4 bases, and 9 bases stayed unmatched. CDR3 loop: CASSLPSLGLAGYNEQFF. The CDR3 nucleotides read TGTGCCAGCAGCTTACCCTCTCTCGGACTAGCGGGGTACAATGAGCAGTTCTTC.

The gene calls are TRBV11-1 and TRBJ2-3, with D perhaps matching TRBD1 or TRBD2 (5 bases each). The V gene lost 1 base and the J gene lost 3 bases, with 14 bases spanning the gap. The CDR3 totals 16 residues. Germline V CDR1 and CDR2: SGHAT, FQDESV (reference sequence). The CDR3 loop is CASSLDGDATTDTQYF. The CDR3 DNA sequence: TGTGCCAGCAGCTTAGATGGGGACGCAACTACAGATACGCAGTATTTT.

The chain employs TRBV15 and TRBJ1-6; D gene ambiguous. This CDR3 is 13 amino acids long. Germline loops: CDR1 LNHNV, CDR2 YYDKDF (reference sequence). V was cut by 1 base and J by 8 bases, with 6 bases left in between. The CDR3 is CATSRVGDSPLHF. The CDR3 DNA follows: TGTGCCACCAGCAGAGTCGGGGATTCACCCCTCCACTTT.

The chain employs TRBV10-1 and TRBJ1-1, with 8 bases that match TRBD1. Germline loops: CDR1 WNHNN, CDR2 SYGVQD (reference sequence). CDR3 length: 14 amino acids. V lost 6 bases, J lost 3 bases, and 6 bases stayed unmatched. CDR3 amino acids: CASSAGQGDTEAFF. The CDR3 region has the DNA TGCGCCAGCAGCGCCGGACAGGGCGACACTGAAGCTTTCTTT.

This clonotype was observed a few times. The chain carries TRBV6-1 and TRBJ1-1, with 8 positions matching TRBD1. The ends lost 6 bases at V and 4 bases at J; junction bases unmatched: 7. Germline-derived CDR1 and CDR2 are MNHNS and SASEGT. CDR3 length: 14 residues. The CDR3 DNA reads as TGTGCCAGCAGACCAGGACAGGGATTCACTGAAGCTTTCTTT. This sequence encodes CASRPGQGFTEAFF.

This clonotype has just a few counts. This rearrangement joins TRBV29-1 to TRBJ2-7; 8 nucleotides agree with TRBD2. V lost 4 bases and J lost 2; bases outside the gene matches: 4. Looked up from germline, CDR1 is SQVTM and CDR2 is ANQGSEA. The CDR3 runs 13 residues. The CDR3 DNA reads as TGCAGCGTTGGGAGCGGGAGAGCCTACGAGCAGTACTTC. It is translated as CSVGSGRAYEQYF.

This chain links TRBV4-1 with TRBJ2-1; TRBD1 matches 10 bases. The CDR3 is made up of 16 amino acids. In germline, CDR1 is MGHRA, CDR2 YSYEKL. V trimming: 1 base; J trimming: 1 base; junction bases outside the gene matches: 1. In nucleotides, the CDR3 is TGCGCCAGCAGCCAAGGGGGACAGGGGTCCTACAATGAGCAGTTCTTC. Residues: CASSQGGQGSYNEQFF.